The 31 T cell receptor beta chains below were found in one sample sequenced in a study of CXCR3-negative and CXCR3-positive naive CD8 T cells. Broader study findings: The TRB CDR3s that CXCR3-positive naive cells carried were more hydrophobic than those of CXCR3-negative naive cells.

These receptors have no identified antigens. In preparing the TRB cDNA libraries, 5' RACE with UMI labels was used. From the 5' RACE reads, TCRdb lists one entry per CDR3 protein and no DNA. In all, the sample yields about 70,000 distinct CDR3 sequences. Sequencing was carried out using naive CXCR3+ CD8+ T cells from blood. The subset here: CD45RO-CCR7+CD27+CD95- naive CD8+ T cells expressing CXCR3 (TNR3+). The source of these receptors is a human donor in good health. Some clones in this sample may be carry-over from other donors' samples.

The V and J genes are TRBV12-3 or TRBV12-4 and TRBJ2-2; TCRdb calls TRBD1, which cannot be checked without DNA. CDR3 length: 14 amino acids. The CDR3 loop reads CASSFQGLTGELFF.

The chain is built from TRBV7-2 and TRBJ2-2. Germline-derived CDR1 and CDR2 are SGHTA and FQGNSA. The CDR3 runs 12 residues. CDR3 sequence reads: CASSLTPGELFF.

The V and J genes are TRBV5-6 and TRBJ2-3; TCRdb picks TRBD1, but there is no DNA to check that call. There are 16 residues in the CDR3. The germline CDR1 and CDR2 sequences are SGHDT and YYEEEE. CDR3 protein: CASSFSRDTNTDTQYF.

This rearrangement joins TRBV6-2 or TRBV6-3 to TRBJ2-2; TCRdb proposes TRBD1, but this gene call is untestable without DNA. This CDR3 comprises 16 residues. Germline values: CDR1 MNHEY, CDR2 SVGEGT. The CDR3 protein is CASSYHGTGVTGELFF.

The chain recombines TRBV10-3 with TRBJ1-2; TCRdb outputs TRBD1, but without DNA this stays unchecked. The germline gives CDR1 ENHRY, CDR2 SYGVKD. This CDR3 is 17 amino acids long. CDR3 sequence reads: CAISEATGGRGNYGYTF.

The chain recombines TRBV20-1 with TRBJ2-5. Germline V gene sequence: CDR1 DFQATT, CDR2 SNEGSKA (reference sequence). The CDR3 contains 13 residues. CDR3 protein: CSARRRPEETQYF.

V gene TRBV15 combines with J gene TRBJ1-1; TCRdb's D call, TRBD1, is unchecked because there is no DNA. The CDR3 runs 13 residues. Germline CDR1 reads LNHNV; CDR2 reads YYDKDF (reference sequence). This CDR3 reads CATKPGSFAEAFF.

The chain is built from TRBV29-1 and TRBJ2-1; without DNA, the TCRdb call of TRBD2 cannot be checked. This CDR3 has 13 amino acids. Germline assignment: CDR1 SQVTM and CDR2 ANQGSEA. CDR3 region: CSVLARYKNEQFF.

This chain connects TRBV7-9 to TRBJ2-7. Germline CDR1 is SEHNR and CDR2 is FQNEAQ (reference sequence). This CDR3 is 12 amino acids long. CDR3 in amino acids: CASTLAGYEQYF.

This rearrangement joins TRBV6-5 to TRBJ2-2. The germline V gene has CDR1 MNHEY and CDR2 SVGAGI. This CDR3 has 13 residues. This CDR3 is CASSLGNTGELFF.

This chain uses TRBV10-3 with TRBJ1-5; the TCRdb call, TRBD1, lacks DNA for checking. Germline-derived CDR1 and CDR2 are ENHRY and SYGVKD. The CDR3 sequence is 17 residues long. Here the CDR3 reads CAISENPGVGSNQPQHF.

This sequence joins TRBV19 and TRBJ1-1; TCRdb proposes TRBD1, but this gene call is untestable without DNA. Germline V CDR1 and CDR2: LNHDA, SQIVND (reference sequence). The CDR3 totals 14 residues. CDR3: CASHTGQSNTEAFF.

The chain links TRBV12-3 or TRBV12-4 to TRBJ2-1; the TCRdb D gene call, TRBD1, has no DNA to confirm it. The CDR3 contains 16 residues. Here the CDR3 reads CASSLARDEAYNEQFF.

The V call is TRBV29-1, the J call TRBJ1-3; the D call from TCRdb, TRBD1, cannot be confirmed without DNA. Germline lookup yields CDR1 SQVTM and CDR2 ANQGSEA. The CDR3 contains 15 residues. The CDR3 sequence: CSVVFPGTSGNTIYF.

This chain links TRBV29-1 with TRBJ1-2; as DNA is missing, the TRBD1 call by TCRdb cannot be tested. The germline V gene encodes CDR1 SQVTM and CDR2 ANQGSEA. The CDR3 has 14 amino acids. The CDR3: CSVPKLGGNYGYTF.

The rearrangement joins TRBV9 to TRBJ1-1. This CDR3 comprises 12 residues. From germline, CDR1 is SGDLS and CDR2 YYNGEE. The CDR3: CASSGGDNEAFF.

The chain has TRBV7-6 and TRBJ2-2; no DNA is available, so the TRBD1 call from TCRdb remains unchecked. In germline, CDR1 is SGHVS, CDR2 FNYEAQ. The CDR3 runs to 16 residues. CDR3 region: CASSPLEDRGTGELFF.

This chain joins TRBV23-1 and TRBJ2-1; as DNA is missing, the TRBD1 call by TCRdb cannot be tested. TRBV23-1 is filed as an ORF, its function uncertain. The CDR3 length is 19 residues. CDR3 amino acids: CASSQSSPTYDRPYNEQFF.

The rearrangement uses TRBV20-1 and TRBJ2-2; TCRdb indicates TRBD1, and absent DNA this call remains unverified. The CDR3 covers 17 residues. Germline CDR1 is DFQATT and CDR2 is SNEGSKA (reference sequence). CDR3 sequence reads: CSARGRKGEQGGGELFF.

The chain recombines TRBV15 with TRBJ2-1; checking the TCRdb D call of TRBD2 is not possible without DNA. Looked up from germline, CDR1 is LNHNV and CDR2 is YYDKDF (reference sequence). This CDR3 contains 13 residues. CDR3 in amino acids: CATSRGTSFEQFF.

The rearrangement links TRBV30 to TRBJ2-2; the D gene TCRdb calls, TRBD1, cannot be checked with no DNA. Germline CDR1 reads GTSNPN; CDR2 reads SVGIG (reference sequence). The CDR3 is 16 amino acids. CDR3 residues: CAWRTGMGLGTGELFF.

The gene calls are TRBV29-1 and TRBJ1-2; the TRBD1 assignment by TCRdb is unverifiable without DNA. Germline-derived CDR1 and CDR2 are SQVTM and ANQGSEA. The CDR3 consists of 13 residues. The CDR3 protein is CSVEERTFSGYTF.

This chain uses TRBV4-3 with TRBJ2-5. Germline CDR1 and CDR2: LGHNA and YSLEER. The CDR3 is 15 amino acids. CDR3 protein: CASSQDREWLETQYF.

This chain uses TRBV4-3 with TRBJ2-1; TCRdb's assignment of TRBD1 cannot be checked, as there is no DNA. The germline V gene has CDR1 LGHNA and CDR2 YSLEER. The CDR3 extends over 15 amino acids. CDR3 region: CASSQATGGWNEQFF.

The chain combines TRBV6-4 with TRBJ2-1; TCRdb selects TRBD2, and the lack of DNA leaves this call unchecked. The germline V gene encodes CDR1 MRHNA and CDR2 SNTAGT. The CDR3 runs 15 residues. CDR3 protein: CASSDSAGSYNEQFF.

This chain connects TRBV7-9 to TRBJ2-5. Germline CDR1 and CDR2: SEHNR and FQNEAQ (reference sequence). The CDR3 extends over 15 amino acids. This chain's CDR3 is CASRLAGVIKETQYF.

The chain carries TRBV20-1 and TRBJ2-1; TCRdb lists TRBD2, though no DNA is available to test this call. The CDR3 is 20 amino acids. Germline lookup yields CDR1 DFQATT and CDR2 SNEGSKA (reference sequence). The CDR3 loop is CSARDLETSGLNWVYNEQFF.

V and J are TRBV5-1 and TRBJ2-7; lacking DNA, the TRBD1 call made by TCRdb goes unchecked. CDR3 size: 12 residues. The germline V gene encodes CDR1 SGHRS and CDR2 YFSETQ. The CDR3 region is CASSAAGVEQYF.

This chain joins TRBV27 and TRBJ1-5. Germline V CDR1 and CDR2: MNHEY, SMNVEV (reference sequence). This CDR3 region has 14 residues. This chain's CDR3 is CASSNLGRHQPQHF.

CDR3 protein: CASSFQDRGFGFAGEQFF. The chain couples TRBV28 to TRBJ2-1; TCRdb designates TRBD1, a call that cannot be tested without DNA. Per the germline V gene, CDR1 is MDHEN and CDR2 is SYDVKM. This CDR3 is built from 18 residues.

The chain couples TRBV6-5 to TRBJ1-2; TCRdb gives TRBD1 as the D gene, but with no DNA this cannot be confirmed. This CDR3 comprises 13 residues. Germline V CDR1 and CDR2: MNHEY, SVGAGI. CDR3 in amino acids: CASHQGTPYGYTF.